This T cell receptor (beta chain) originates from a study of T cells of healthy individuals. This CDR3 is 11 amino acids long. V lost 3 bases and J 5 bases, leaving 8 bases between the germline ends. Germline values: CDR1 DFQATT, CDR2 SNEGSKA (reference sequence). TCRdb used MiXCR to reprocess the 5' RACE reads, holding one entry per CDR3 protein. The sample has about 96,000 distinct CDR3 sequences, 17% seen once. This TCR was sampled from a human donor in good health. The V gene is TRBV20-1, the J gene TRBJ2-7; D might be TRBD1 or TRBD2, each matching 5 bases. In nucleotides, the CDR3 is TGCAGTGCTAGCTGGGGGAACGAGCAGTACTTC. It translates to CSASWGNEQYF.